Following are 17 T cell receptor beta chains from one sample sequenced in a study of cytomegalovirus exposure and HLA in healthy donors. Use of 60 Vbeta and 13 Jbeta primers characterized the PCR. TCRdb's copy holds only in-frame clones and misses some; the assay was immunoSEQ multiplex PCR. The data contain some 80,000 clones, over 70% of them singletons. Specimen: PBMCs. The receptors derive from a man aged 18 to 29 in good health and CMV-seropositive.

This chain joins TRBV10-1 and TRBJ2-7; D is possibly TRBD1 (6 bases). The V end lost 6 bases, the J end lost 2 bases, and 14 bases lay between the germline ends. This CDR3 is 14 amino acids long. CDR1 and CDR2 from the germline V gene are WNHNN and SYGVQD (reference sequence). The CDR3 loop is CASSPTGPPYEQYF. CDR3 coding DNA: TGCGCCAGCAGCCCCACAGGGCCCCCCTACGAGCAGTACTTC.

This clone was counted once. The chain recombines TRBV19 with TRBJ1-1, with no clear D. The CDR3 loop spans 12 amino acids. Trimming took off 5 bases at V and 1 base at J, with 5 bases between the two ends. The V gene's germline CDR1 is LNHDA and CDR2 SQIVND (reference sequence). As DNA, the CDR3 is TGTGCCAGTAGTGTCAAGAACACTGAAGCTTTCTTT. Amino acid sequence: CASSVKNTEAFF.

Points on this clone: The junction departs from the called germline gene at one end, perhaps through a read error. The chain links TRBV7-7 to TRBJ1-1, with D maybe TRBD1 (5 bases). The germline gives CDR1 SSHAT, CDR2 FNYEAQ (reference sequence). The CDR3 sequence is 13 residues long. CDR3 in DNA: TGTGCTAGCAGCTTAAATATCAGGGCTGAAGCTTTCTTT. Its translation is CASSLNIRAEAFF.

This clone came up once. The chain recombines TRBV5-1 with TRBJ2-7; TRBD1 matches at 7 bases. Germline-derived CDR1 and CDR2 are SGHRS and YFSETQ. This CDR3 contains 13 residues. V was pared by 4 bases and J by 2 bases, with 3 bases of the junction left unmatched. Written as DNA, the CDR3 is TGCGCCAGCAGCCCAACAGGGGCCTACGAGCAGTACTTC. Translating gives CASSPTGAYEQYF.

V is TRBV7-9 and J is TRBJ1-3; D is undetermined. CDR1 is SEHNR, CDR2 FQNEAQ, per germline (reference sequence). The CDR3 is 13 amino acids. V gave up 3 bases and J gave up 2 bases, with 5 bases separating them. CDR3 in DNA: TGTGCCAGCAGCTTCGGGACTGGAAACACCATATATTTT. This encodes CASSFGTGNTIYF.

This clone was observed a few times. This rearrangement joins TRBV19 to TRBJ2-5; 9 nucleotides line up with TRBD1. The CDR3 has 15 residues. The germline V gene encodes CDR1 LNHDA and CDR2 SQIVND (reference sequence). V was clipped by 6 bases and J by 4 bases; unmatched bases: 9. The CDR3 bases are TGTGCCAGTAGCTCAGCGGGGACAGGGAGAGAGACCCAGTACTTC. It is translated as CASSSAGTGRETQYF.

This clone has only one observation. The chain joins TRBV5-4 to TRBJ2-5, with 16 positions matching TRBD2. The CDR3 sequence is 17 residues long. The germline V gene has CDR1 SGHNT and CDR2 YYREEE (reference sequence). J gave up 4 bases and V 4 bases, and 7 bases lay outside the gene matches. CDR3 residues: CASSLGLAGGERETQYF. The CDR3 coding sequence is TGTGCCAGCAGCCTGGGACTAGCGGGAGGGGAGAGAGAGACCCAGTACTTC.

This clone was counted once. The chain recombines TRBV28 with TRBJ2-7, with 10 bases identical to TRBD1. The CDR3 is made up of 15 amino acids. CDR1 is MDHEN, CDR2 SYDVKM, per germline. Germline trimming cut 7 bases from V and 5 bases from J; bases unmatched to any gene: 11. CDR3 protein: CASTGARDRGHEQYF. The CDR3 bases are TGTGCCAGCACAGGCGCCCGGGACAGGGGCCACGAGCAGTACTTC.

This clone was seen a single time. The chain combines TRBV4-2 with TRBJ2-1; 9 bases agree with TRBD2. CDR1 is LGHNA, CDR2 YNFKEQ, per germline. This CDR3 spans 17 amino acids. V was pared by 2 bases and J by 1 base, with 6 bases of the junction left unmatched. The CDR3 DNA reads TGTGCCAGCAGCCAATCGCGGACTAGCGTTTCCTACAATGAGCAGTTCTTC. It yields the protein CASSQSRTSVSYNEQFF.

The rearrangement joins TRBV7-8 to TRBJ1-5; D ambiguous. Germline V lookup: CDR1 SGHVS, CDR2 FQNEAQ. With 8 bases removed from V and 6 bases from J, the gap between germline ends came to 14 bases. There are 13 residues in the CDR3. The CDR3 DNA sequence: TGTGCCAGCTCAGTTGAGGTCGGTCAGCCCCAGCATTTT. It yields the protein CASSVEVGQPQHF.

The chain carries TRBV4-2 and TRBJ2-3; possibly TRBD2 for D (5 bases). Germline V gives CDR1 LGHNA, CDR2 YNFKEQ. With 1 base removed from V and 10 bases from J, the gap between germline ends came to 12 bases. The CDR3 has 13 residues. CDR3 in DNA: TGTGCCAGCAGCCAAGGCCGGTGGGAGCCGCAGTATTTT. Translation: CASSQGRWEPQYF.

The gene calls are TRBV11-2 and TRBJ2-7; 8 bases match TRBD2. CDR1 SGHAT and CDR2 FQNNGV come from the germline V gene. V lost 4 bases and J lost 6; bases outside the gene matches: 8. The CDR3 is made up of 14 amino acids. The chain's CDR3 is CASSWDSAGGEQYF. CDR3 sequence (DNA): TGTGCCAGCAGCTGGGACTCCGCGGGGGGCGAGCAGTACTTC.

The chain uses TRBV15 and TRBJ1-5; 7 bases line up with TRBD1. There are 19 residues in the CDR3. In germline, CDR1 is LNHNV, CDR2 YYDKDF (reference sequence). V was clipped by 0 bases and J by 5 bases; unmatched bases: 16. The CDR3 reads CATSRDQRGLGWGHQPQHF. For the CDR3, the DNA is TGTGCCACCAGCAGAGATCAGAGGGGGCTAGGCTGGGGCCATCAGCCCCAGCATTTT.

The chain joins TRBV5-1 to TRBJ2-1, with 13 nucleotides matching TRBD2. The CDR3 totals 17 residues. With 4 bases clipped from V and 2 bases from J, the junction kept 6 bases outside the gene matches. Germline CDR1 and CDR2: SGHRS and YFSETQ. The CDR3 loop reads CASSGRGTSGTYNEQFF. Here the CDR3 DNA reads TGCGCCAGCAGCGGGCGCGGGACTAGCGGGACCTACAATGAGCAGTTCTTC. The full variable domain, in which reference TRBV5-1 and TRBJ2-1 provide the parts outside the CDR3, is KAGVTQTPRYLIKTRGQQVTLSCSPISGHRSVSWYQQTPGQGLQFLFEYFSETQRNKGNFPGRFSGRQFSNSRSEMNVSTLELGDSALYLCASSGRGTSGTYNEQFFGPGTRLTVL.

V usage is TRBV7-9 and J usage is TRBJ2-7, with 9 bases identical to TRBD2. Germline V gives CDR1 SEHNR, CDR2 FQNEAQ (reference sequence). This CDR3 has 16 residues. V lost 5 bases, J lost 3 bases, and 11 bases stayed unmatched. This chain's CDR3 is CASSLGLLAGIYEQYF. CDR3 nucleotide sequence: TGTGCCAGCAGCCTAGGGCTCCTAGCGGGAATCTACGAGCAGTACTTC.

The count of this clone is one. This chain joins TRBV28 and TRBJ1-1; tentatively, D is TRBD1 (6 bases). Germline V CDR1 and CDR2: MDHEN, SYDVKM. The length of the CDR3 is 13 residues. With 2 bases removed from V and 8 bases from J, the gap between germline ends came to 12 bases. The CDR3 coding sequence is TGTGCCAGCAGTTTACCCGGCCAGGGGGAAGCTTTCTTT. Amino acid sequence: CASSLPGQGEAFF.

This clone was counted between two and nine times. The chain combines TRBV5-3 with TRBJ2-6; D gene uncertain. TRBV5-3 is an ORF, and what it does is uncertain. Trimming pared 2 bases from V and 1 base from J, leaving 4 bases between. The CDR3 has 14 amino acids. The CDR3 DNA reads as TGTGCCAGAAGCTTAACTTCTGGGGCCAACGTCCTGACTTTC. Protein: CARSLTSGANVLTF.